One and the same sample provided the 23 T cell receptor beta chains below, sequenced in a study of Graves' ophthalmopathy and Graves' hyperthyroidism. Amplification targeted the TCR beta CDR3 regions, with RNA transcripts as the source material. In the first round, RT-PCR was carried out with HTBI primers, and a multiplex PCR formed the second round. TCRdb reprocessed the multiplex PCR reads via MiXCR and lists one record per CDR3 protein. This repertoire shows about 390,000 distinct CDR3 sequences, about a sixth found once; its top ten account for 2.4%. Sequencing was performed on peripheral blood. The receptors stem from an adult woman with stable Graves' hyperthyroidism.

This chain uses TRBV5-1 with TRBJ2-7; 8 bases are a match to TRBD2. This CDR3 region has 13 residues. Germline V gene lookup returns CDR1 SGHRS and CDR2 YFSETQ. V gave up 7 bases and J gave up 1 base; unmatched junction bases: 4. The CDR3 coding sequence is TGCGCCAGCGCCAGCGGGGGTTCCTACGAGCAGTACTTC. Protein: CASASGGSYEQYF.

There are many counts of this clonotype. The chain couples TRBV6-2 or TRBV6-3 to TRBJ2-7, with 7 bases identical to TRBD2. Germline V gene sequence: CDR1 MNHEY, CDR2 SVGEGT. V was pared by 5 bases and J by 2 bases, with 9 bases of the junction left unmatched. This CDR3 region has 15 residues. In DNA form, the CDR3 reads TGTGCCAGCAGTACCCCCGGGGCGGGGGCCTACGAGCAGTACTTC. This translates into CASSTPGAGAYEQYF.

To note about this clonotype: The missing conserved phenylalanine or tryptophan at the end of this CDR3 makes a read error likely. The chain is built from TRBV4-3 and TRBJ2-7; 9 bases fit TRBD2. After removal of 1 base from V and 1 base from J, the junction contained 2 bases not matched to a gene. CDR1 and CDR2 from the germline V gene are LGHNA and YSLEER. The CDR3 runs 15 residues. The CDR3 protein is CASSQGLAASYEQYY. The CDR3 bases are TGCGCCAGCAGCCAAGGACTAGCGGCATCCTACGAGCAGTACTAC.

The chain carries TRBV12-3 or TRBV12-4 and TRBJ2-1; 9 nucleotides line up with TRBD1. CDR3 size: 14 residues. V gave up 6 bases and J gave up 6 bases; unmatched junction bases: 6. This CDR3 is CASRRGQGGNEQFF. The CDR3 nucleotides read TGTGCCAGCAGACGGGGACAGGGCGGCAATGAGCAGTTCTTC.

This clonotype was seen a handful of times. The chain uses TRBV20-1 and TRBJ1-5; TRBD1 matches at 8 bases. V gave up 1 base and J gave up 0 bases; unmatched junction bases: 8. Germline loops: CDR1 DFQATT, CDR2 SNEGSKA (reference sequence). The CDR3 contains 17 residues. The CDR3 DNA sequence: TGCAGTGCTAGAGTTCGACAGGGGCGATATAGCAATCAGCCCCAGCATTTT. Protein product: CSARVRQGRYSNQPQHF.

This clonotype has at least ten counts. This chain's CDR3 is CASRTGRVNTEAFF. In nucleotides, the CDR3 is TGTGCCAGTAGAACGGGACGGGTGAACACTGAAGCTTTCTTT. V usage is TRBV19 and J usage is TRBJ1-1, with a weak D call TRBD1 (5 bases). Germline CDR1 is LNHDA and CDR2 is SQIVND (reference sequence). V was trimmed by 6 bases and J by 0 bases, leaving 11 bases between them. The CDR3 is 14 amino acids.

This clonotype was seen repeatedly, ten times or more. The chain has TRBV28 and TRBJ1-1, with D perhaps matching TRBD1 (6 bases). The V gene lost 1 base and the J gene lost 3 bases, with 12 bases spanning the gap. Germline CDR1 and CDR2: MDHEN and SYDVKM. The CDR3 spans 15 residues. The CDR3 region has the DNA TGTGCCAGCAGTTTATACCAGGGGTTGGACACTGAAGCTTTCTTT. Its translation: CASSLYQGLDTEAFF.

Many counts were recorded for this clonotype. This chain uses TRBV28 with TRBJ2-7, with 8 nucleotides matching TRBD1. The CDR3 runs to 13 residues. Germline CDR1 reads MDHEN; CDR2 reads SYDVKM. CDR3 in amino acids: CAVLDRGPREQYF. In nucleotides, the CDR3 is TGTGCTGTCCTTGACAGGGGTCCTCGGGAGCAGTACTTC.

This clonotype has a count of ten or more. The genes are TRBV14 and TRBJ1-2; 9 bases agree with TRBD1. Trimming cost V 2 bases and J 5 bases; bases outside gene matches: 15. CDR3 size: 18 residues. The germline CDR1 and CDR2 sequences are SGHDN and FVKESK. CDR3: CASSQLVRRQGVRYGYTF. CDR3 sequence (DNA): TGTGCCAGCAGCCAATTGGTCCGTCGACAGGGGGTCCGATATGGCTACACCTTC.

This clonotype was detected many times. CDR3 DNA: TGTGCCAGCAGCCAAGACGTGGTTCAGCCCCAGCATTTT. Encoded protein: CASSQDVVQPQHF. This chain uses TRBV3-1 with TRBJ1-5; D is ambiguous. V lost 0 bases and J 6 bases, leaving 6 bases between the germline ends. Germline assignment: CDR1 LGHDT and CDR2 YNNKEL (reference sequence). The CDR3 runs 13 residues.

This clonotype was detected ten times or more. The CDR3: CATGAWLPGGANVLTF. CDR3 nucleotides: TGTGCCACCGGGGCCTGGCTACCGGGCGGGGCCAACGTCCTGACTTTC. V is TRBV19 and J is TRBJ2-6; tentatively, D is TRBD1 or TRBD2 (5 bases each). V lost 10 bases and J 4 bases, leaving 20 bases between the germline ends. The germline V gene encodes CDR1 LNHDA and CDR2 SQIVND (reference sequence). The CDR3 covers 16 residues.

This clonotype came up a few times. The V gene is TRBV4-1, the J gene TRBJ2-5; 10 bases match TRBD2. The CDR3 is made up of 16 amino acids. V lost 2 bases, J lost 5 bases, and 8 bases stayed unmatched. The germline gives CDR1 MGHRA, CDR2 YSYEKL. The DNA of the CDR3 is TGCGCCAGCAGCCAACGTCCGGGACTAGCGCCGGAGACCCAGTACTTC. Protein product: CASSQRPGLAPETQYF.

The rearrangement links TRBV27 to TRBJ2-7; 12 bases agree with TRBD2. J lost 12 bases, V lost 6 bases, and 12 bases had no gene match. The CDR3 has 14 amino acids. Germline assignment: CDR1 MNHEY and CDR2 SMNVEV (reference sequence). CDR3 nucleotides: TGTGCCAGCAGACGGACTAGCGGGGACTCGAAGGGGTACTTC. This translates into CASRRTSGDSKGYF.

The chain joins TRBV28 to TRBJ1-1; D gene uncertain. Per the germline V gene, CDR1 is MDHEN and CDR2 is SYDVKM. The CDR3 runs to 14 residues. V was pared by 6 bases and J by 0 bases, with 11 bases between. The CDR3 loop reads CASSPPNLNTEAFF. The CDR3 DNA reads TGTGCCAGCAGCCCCCCCAATTTGAACACTGAAGCTTTCTTT.

The J gene is TRBJ1-1, the V gene TRBV28; unclear D gene. The V end was cut by 6 bases, the J end by 10 bases, with 21 bases between. The CDR3 is made up of 14 amino acids. CDR1 and CDR2 from the germline V gene are MDHEN and SYDVKM. CDR3 protein: CASSPMGKGSGAFF. The CDR3 DNA is TGTGCCAGCAGCCCCATGGGCAAGGGAAGTGGAGCTTTCTTT. Combining the CDR3 with reference TRBV28 and TRBJ1-1 gives the whole variable domain DVKVTQSSRYLVKRTGEKVFLECVQDMDHENMFWYRQDPGLGLRLIYFSYDVKMKEKGDIPEGYSVSREKKERFSLILESASTNQTSMYLCASSPMGKGSGAFFGQGTRLTVV.

The table lists this clonotype with many counts. The rearrangement links TRBV2 to TRBJ2-2, with TRBD2 identical over 10 bases. The CDR3 has 15 residues. Germline-derived CDR1 and CDR2 are SNHLY and FYNNEI. V lost 6 bases and J lost 3; bases outside the gene matches: 4. CDR3 DNA: TGTGCCAGCAGCTCCGGACTAGCGGACACCGGGGAGCTGTTTTTT. This encodes CASSSGLADTGELFF.

This clonotype was counted at least ten times. The genes are TRBV6-1 and TRBJ2-5; the match to TRBD1 covers 10 bases. V was pared by 8 bases and J by 1 base, with 4 bases of the junction left unmatched. This CDR3 spans 14 amino acids. In germline, CDR1 is MNHNS, CDR2 SASEGT. This CDR3 is CASGWTGGQETQYF. The CDR3 DNA reads as TGTGCCAGCGGATGGACAGGGGGCCAAGAGACCCAGTACTTC.

This clonotype has ten or more counts. CDR3 region: CATGVGDTEAFF. CDR3 nucleotide sequence: TGTGCCACCGGGGTGGGGGACACTGAAGCTTTCTTT. The J gene is TRBJ1-1, the V gene TRBV28; possible D gene TRBD1, 5 bases. The CDR3 spans 12 residues. Trimming shortened V by 10 bases and J by 3 bases, and 12 bases separated the two germline ends. Germline values: CDR1 MDHEN, CDR2 SYDVKM.

This clonotype was seen at least ten times. The chain couples TRBV11-2 to TRBJ1-1; TRBD1 is a possible D gene (6 bases). CDR1 SGHAT and CDR2 FQNNGV come from the germline V gene. CDR3 length: 15 residues. Trimming stripped 6 bases from V and 1 base from J, with 15 bases between. CDR3 loop: CASSNVDRKNTEAFF. Written as DNA, the CDR3 is TGTGCCAGCAGTAACGTAGACAGGAAGAACACTGAAGCTTTCTTT.

This clonotype was observed many times. The chain combines TRBV7-2 with TRBJ2-6, with a tentative D call TRBD2 (6 bases). Per the germline V gene, CDR1 is SGHTA and CDR2 is FQGNSA. Trimming took 4 bases from V and 5 from J, leaving 15 bases between them. CDR3 length: 16 amino acids. The CDR3 region is CASSSIGGEWANVLTF. The CDR3 nucleotides read TGTGCCAGCAGCTCCATAGGCGGGGAGTGGGCCAACGTCCTGACTTTC.

This clonotype has at least ten counts. The gene calls are TRBV3-1 and TRBJ2-2, with 12 positions matching TRBD2. J gave up 6 bases and V 7 bases, and 3 bases lay outside the gene matches. The CDR3 consists of 14 residues. Germline V gene data show CDR1 as LGHDT and CDR2 as YNNKEL (reference sequence). The CDR3 DNA sequence: TGTGCCAGCACCCTAGCGGGAGGGCCCGGGGAGCTGTTTTTT. This sequence encodes CASTLAGGPGELFF.

This clonotype appeared many times. One end of the junction varies from germline; a read error may be responsible. The J gene is TRBJ2-2, the V gene TRBV29-1; TRBD1 matches 11 bases. Germline CDR1 and CDR2: SQVTM and ANQGSEA. CDR3 size: 14 residues. The DNA for the CDR3 is TGCAGCGCAAAGGGACAGGGGGACACCAGGGAGCTGTTTTTT. Its translation is CSAKGQGDTRELFF.

This clonotype has a count of ten or more. The chain combines TRBV11-2 with TRBJ2-7; 7 nucleotides line up with TRBD2. Per the germline V gene, CDR1 is SGHAT and CDR2 is FQNNGV. V shed 3 bases and J 0 bases; nucleotides not matched to a gene: 8. This CDR3 is built from 16 residues. CDR3 protein: CASSFTSGVSSYEQYF. The CDR3 DNA is TGTGCCAGCAGCTTTACGAGCGGGGTGAGCTCCTACGAGCAGTACTTC.